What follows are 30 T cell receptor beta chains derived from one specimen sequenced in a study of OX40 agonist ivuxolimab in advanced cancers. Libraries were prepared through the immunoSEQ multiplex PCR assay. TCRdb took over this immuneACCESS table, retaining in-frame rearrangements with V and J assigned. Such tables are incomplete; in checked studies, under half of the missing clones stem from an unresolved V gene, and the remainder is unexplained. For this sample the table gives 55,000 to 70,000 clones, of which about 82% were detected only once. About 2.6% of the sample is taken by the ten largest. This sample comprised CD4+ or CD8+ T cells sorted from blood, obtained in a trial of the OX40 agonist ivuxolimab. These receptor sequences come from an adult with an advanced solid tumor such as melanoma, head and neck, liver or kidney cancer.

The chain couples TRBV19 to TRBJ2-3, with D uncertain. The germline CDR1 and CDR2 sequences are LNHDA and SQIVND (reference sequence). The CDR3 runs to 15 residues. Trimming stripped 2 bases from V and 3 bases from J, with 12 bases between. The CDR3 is CASSIRALKTDTQYF. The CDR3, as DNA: TGTGCCAGTAGTATACGGGCCTTAAAGACAGATACGCAGTATTTT.

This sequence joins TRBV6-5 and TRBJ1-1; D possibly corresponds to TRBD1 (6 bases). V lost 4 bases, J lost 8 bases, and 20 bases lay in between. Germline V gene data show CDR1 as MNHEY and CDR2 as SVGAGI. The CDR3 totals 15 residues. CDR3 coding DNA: TGTGCCAGCAGTTCTCCGAACAGGGCCTCCTGGGAAGCTTTCTTT. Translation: CASSSPNRASWEAFF.

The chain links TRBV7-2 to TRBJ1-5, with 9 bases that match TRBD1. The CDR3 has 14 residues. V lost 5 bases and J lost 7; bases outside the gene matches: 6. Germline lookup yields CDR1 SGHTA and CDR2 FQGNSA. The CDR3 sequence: CASSLTGGGQPQHF. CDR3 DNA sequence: TGTGCCAGCAGCCTCACAGGGGGCGGGCAGCCCCAGCATTTT.

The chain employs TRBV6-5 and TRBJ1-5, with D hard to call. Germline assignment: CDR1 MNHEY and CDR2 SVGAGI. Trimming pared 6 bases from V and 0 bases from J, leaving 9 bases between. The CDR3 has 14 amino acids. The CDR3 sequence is CASSREYSNQPQHF. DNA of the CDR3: TGTGCCAGCAGCCGGGAGTATAGCAATCAGCCCCAGCATTTT.

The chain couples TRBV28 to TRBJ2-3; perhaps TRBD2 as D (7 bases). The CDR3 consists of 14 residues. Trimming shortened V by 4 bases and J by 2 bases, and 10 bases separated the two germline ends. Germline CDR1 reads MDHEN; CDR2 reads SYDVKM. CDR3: CASSSGGHTDTQYF. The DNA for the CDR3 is TGTGCCAGCAGTTCCGGGGGGCACACAGATACGCAGTATTTT.

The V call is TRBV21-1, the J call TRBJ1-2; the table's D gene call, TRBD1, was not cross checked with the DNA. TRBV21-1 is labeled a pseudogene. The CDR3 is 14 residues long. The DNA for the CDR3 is TGTGCCAGCAGCAAGTGGGGCCGAGTCTATGGCTACACCTTC. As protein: CASSKWGRVYGYTF.

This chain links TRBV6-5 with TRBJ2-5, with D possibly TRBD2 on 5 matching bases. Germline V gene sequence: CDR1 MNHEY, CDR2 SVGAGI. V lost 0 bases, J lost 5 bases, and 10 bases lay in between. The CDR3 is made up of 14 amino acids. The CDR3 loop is CASSYSVTGETQYF. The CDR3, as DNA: TGTGCCAGCAGTTACTCAGTGACGGGGGAGACCCAGTACTTC.

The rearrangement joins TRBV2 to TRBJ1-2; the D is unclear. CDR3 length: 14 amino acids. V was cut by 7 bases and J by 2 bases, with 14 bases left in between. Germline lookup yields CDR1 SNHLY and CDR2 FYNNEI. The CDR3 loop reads CASTKTVGNYGYTF. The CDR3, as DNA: TGTGCCAGCACTAAAACCGTAGGGAACTATGGCTACACCTTC.

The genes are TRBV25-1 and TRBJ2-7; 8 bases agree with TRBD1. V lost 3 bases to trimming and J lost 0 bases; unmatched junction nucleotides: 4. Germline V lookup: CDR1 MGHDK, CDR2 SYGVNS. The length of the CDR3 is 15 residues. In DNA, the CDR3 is TGTGCCAGCAGTGATACCAGGGGGCCCTCCTACGAGCAGTACTTC. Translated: CASSDTRGPSYEQYF.

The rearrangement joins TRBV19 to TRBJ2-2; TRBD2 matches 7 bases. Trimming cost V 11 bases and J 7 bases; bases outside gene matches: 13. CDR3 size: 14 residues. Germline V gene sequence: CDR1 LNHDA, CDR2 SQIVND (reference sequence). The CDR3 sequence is CAARRYGEGGELFF. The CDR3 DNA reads TGTGCCGCACGACGGTACGGGGAGGGCGGGGAGCTGTTTTTT.

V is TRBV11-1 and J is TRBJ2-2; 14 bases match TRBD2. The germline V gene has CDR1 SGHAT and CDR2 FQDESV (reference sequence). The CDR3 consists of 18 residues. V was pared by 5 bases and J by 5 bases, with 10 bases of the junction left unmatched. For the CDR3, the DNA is TGTGCCAGCAGCCAAGGACTAGCGGGGGGCCGTAGGACCGGGGAGCTGTTTTTT. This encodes CASSQGLAGGRRTGELFF.

The CDR3 protein is CASRWTGSRGYEQYF. DNA of the CDR3: TGCGCCAGCCGTTGGACAGGGTCGAGGGGGTACGAGCAGTACTTC. This chain uses TRBV5-1 with TRBJ2-5; 8 nucleotides match TRBD1. The J call may be incorrect, as the DNA end agrees better with TRBJ2-7. Germline CDR1 SGHRS, CDR2 YFSETQ. This CDR3 is built from 15 residues.

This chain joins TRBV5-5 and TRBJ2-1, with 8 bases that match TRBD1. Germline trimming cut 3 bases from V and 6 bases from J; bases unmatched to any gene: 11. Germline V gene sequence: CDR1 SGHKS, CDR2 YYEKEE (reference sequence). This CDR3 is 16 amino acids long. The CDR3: CASSSLTGQGANEQFF. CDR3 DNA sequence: TGTGCCAGCAGCTCGTTGACAGGACAGGGTGCCAATGAGCAGTTCTTC.

The CDR3 nucleotides are TGTGCCAGCCTACGGACAGAACCAACCTACGAGCAGTACTTC. It encodes CASLRTEPTYEQYF. J is TRBJ2-7 and V is TRBV10-3; a weak D match, TRBD1 (6 bases). Germline V lookup: CDR1 ENHRY, CDR2 SYGVKD. The germline V and J ends were trimmed by 10 bases and 2 bases, with 18 bases remaining between them. The CDR3 contains 14 residues.

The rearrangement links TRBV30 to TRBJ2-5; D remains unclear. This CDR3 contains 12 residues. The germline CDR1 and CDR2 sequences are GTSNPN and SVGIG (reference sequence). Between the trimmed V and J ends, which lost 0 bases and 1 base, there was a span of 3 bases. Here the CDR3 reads CAWSVSQETQYF. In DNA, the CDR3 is TGTGCCTGGAGTGTCAGCCAAGAGACCCAGTACTTC.

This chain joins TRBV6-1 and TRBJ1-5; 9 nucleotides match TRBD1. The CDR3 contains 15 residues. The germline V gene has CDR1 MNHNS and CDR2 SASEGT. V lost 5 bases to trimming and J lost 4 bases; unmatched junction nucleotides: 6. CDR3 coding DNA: TGTGCCAGCAGTACCGACAGGGGGTCAAATCAGCCCCAGCATTTT. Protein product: CASSTDRGSNQPQHF.

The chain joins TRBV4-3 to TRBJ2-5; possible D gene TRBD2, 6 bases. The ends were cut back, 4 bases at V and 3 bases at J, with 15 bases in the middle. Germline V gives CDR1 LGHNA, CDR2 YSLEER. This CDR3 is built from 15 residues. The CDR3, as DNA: TGCGCCAGCAGCCGAAAGCCCGGCGGGGAAGAGACCCAGTACTTC. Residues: CASSRKPGGEETQYF.

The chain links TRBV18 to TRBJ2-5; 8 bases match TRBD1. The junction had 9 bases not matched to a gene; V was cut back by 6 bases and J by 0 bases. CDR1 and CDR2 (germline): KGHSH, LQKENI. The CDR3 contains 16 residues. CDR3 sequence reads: CASSRADRENQETQYF. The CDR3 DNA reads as TGTGCCAGCTCCCGGGCGGACAGGGAAAACCAAGAGACCCAGTACTTC.

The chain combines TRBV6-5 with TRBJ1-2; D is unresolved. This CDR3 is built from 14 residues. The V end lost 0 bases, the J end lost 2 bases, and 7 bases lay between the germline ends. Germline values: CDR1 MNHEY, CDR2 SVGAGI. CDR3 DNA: TGTGCCAGCAGTTACTCGGGTTTCAACTATGGCTACACCTTC. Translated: CASSYSGFNYGYTF.

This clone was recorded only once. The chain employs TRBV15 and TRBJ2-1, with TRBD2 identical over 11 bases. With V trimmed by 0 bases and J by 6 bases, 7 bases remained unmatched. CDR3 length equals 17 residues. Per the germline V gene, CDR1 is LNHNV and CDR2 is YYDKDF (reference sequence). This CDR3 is CATSRDTLAGGVNEQFF. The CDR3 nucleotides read TGTGCCACCAGCAGAGATACCCTAGCGGGGGGAGTCAATGAGCAGTTCTTC.

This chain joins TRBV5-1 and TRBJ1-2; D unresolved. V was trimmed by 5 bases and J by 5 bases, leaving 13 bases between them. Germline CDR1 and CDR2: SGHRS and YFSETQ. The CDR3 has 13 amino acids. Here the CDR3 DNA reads TGCGCCAGCAGGGACGGGTTGGGTTATGGCTACACCTTC. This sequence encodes CASRDGLGYGYTF.

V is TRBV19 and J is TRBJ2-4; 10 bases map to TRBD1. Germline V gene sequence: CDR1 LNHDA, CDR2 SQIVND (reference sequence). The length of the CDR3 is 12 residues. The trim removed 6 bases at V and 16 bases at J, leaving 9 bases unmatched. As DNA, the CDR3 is TGTGCCAGTAGCAACCCGGGACAGGGGCCCTACTTC. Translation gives CASSNPGQGPYF.

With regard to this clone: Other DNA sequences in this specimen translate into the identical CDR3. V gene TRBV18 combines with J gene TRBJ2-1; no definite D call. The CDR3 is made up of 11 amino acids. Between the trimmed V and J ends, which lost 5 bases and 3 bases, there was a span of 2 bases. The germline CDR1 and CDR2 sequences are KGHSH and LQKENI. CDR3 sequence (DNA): TGTGCCAGCTCAAGCTACAATGAGCAGTTCTTC. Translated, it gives CASSSYNEQFF.

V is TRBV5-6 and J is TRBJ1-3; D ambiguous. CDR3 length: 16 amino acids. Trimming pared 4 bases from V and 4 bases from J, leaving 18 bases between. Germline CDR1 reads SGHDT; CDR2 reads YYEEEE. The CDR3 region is CASSPPRQPAGNTIYF. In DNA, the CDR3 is TGTGCCAGCAGCCCCCCCCGGCAACCGGCCGGAAACACCATATATTTT.

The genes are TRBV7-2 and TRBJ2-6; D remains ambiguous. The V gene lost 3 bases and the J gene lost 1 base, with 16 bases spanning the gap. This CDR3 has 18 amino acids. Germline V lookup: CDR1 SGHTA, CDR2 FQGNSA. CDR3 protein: CASSLLVGWRSGANVLTF. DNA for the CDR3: TGTGCCAGCAGCTTGTTGGTCGGTTGGAGATCTGGGGCCAACGTCCTGACTTTC.

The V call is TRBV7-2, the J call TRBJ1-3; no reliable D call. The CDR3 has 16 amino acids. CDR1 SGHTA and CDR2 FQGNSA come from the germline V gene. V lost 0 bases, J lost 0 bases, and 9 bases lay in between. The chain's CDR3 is CASSLAGRYSGNTIYF. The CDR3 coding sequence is TGTGCCAGCAGCTTAGCCGGGCGGTACTCTGGAAACACCATATATTTT.

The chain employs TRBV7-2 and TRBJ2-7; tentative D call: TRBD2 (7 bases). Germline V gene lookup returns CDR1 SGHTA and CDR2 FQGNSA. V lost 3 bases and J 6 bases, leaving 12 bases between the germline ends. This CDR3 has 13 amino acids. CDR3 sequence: CASSFAGAPEQYF. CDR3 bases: TGTGCCAGCAGCTTTGCGGGGGCGCCCGAGCAGTACTTC.

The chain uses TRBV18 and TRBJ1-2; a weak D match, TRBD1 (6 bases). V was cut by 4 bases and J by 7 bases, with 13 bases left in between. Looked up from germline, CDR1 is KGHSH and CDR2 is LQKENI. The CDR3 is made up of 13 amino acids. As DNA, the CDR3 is TGTGCCAGCTCACTCGGACAGCTCAGTGGCTACACCTTC. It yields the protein CASSLGQLSGYTF.

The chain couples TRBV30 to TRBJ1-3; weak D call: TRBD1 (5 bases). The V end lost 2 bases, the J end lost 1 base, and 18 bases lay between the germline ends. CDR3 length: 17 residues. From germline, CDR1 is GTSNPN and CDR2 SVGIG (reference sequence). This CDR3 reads CAWSRGRFGDSGNTIYF. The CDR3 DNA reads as TGTGCCTGGAGTAGGGGACGGTTCGGCGATTCTGGAAACACCATATATTTT.

CDR3 in DNA: TGTGCCAGCAGCCAAGATCCCGTGTTTACTGAAGCTTTCTTT. Protein: CASSQDPVFTEAFF. The chain is built from TRBV4-2 and TRBJ1-1, with D hard to call. V lost 0 bases and J 5 bases, leaving 10 bases between the germline ends. CDR3 size: 14 residues. Germline CDR1 is LGHNA and CDR2 is YNFKEQ.